This TCR beta chain was recovered during a study of identical twins. Findings and limits, study-wide: The more abundant beta clonotypes in cord blood had fewer insertions, and memory repertoires did not show this. Within beta out-of-frame sequences, the excess sharing observed between twins was weaker.

Every donor was a healthy Caucasian. CDR3 length equals 13 residues. Trimming removed 0 bases at V and 4 bases at J, with 7 bases between. The V gene's germline CDR1 is SGHRS and CDR2 YFSETQ. This clonotype appeared many times. The antigen remains unidentified. TCRdb reprocessed the 5' RACE reads via MiXCR and lists one record per CDR3 protein. The table includes under 300,000 distinct CDR3 sequences, 10% to 15% detected once. This same sample was also taken into another study, of yellow fever vaccine responses in identical twins. That publication notes: Twins reportedly appeared to share part of their vaccine T cell response while keeping part individual.

The chain combines TRBV5-1 with TRBJ1-2; no firm D call. The TCR originated in a woman younger than 30 in good health. Sequenced sample: memory (CD45RO+) T cells sorted from blood. The CDR3 DNA follows: TGCGCCAGCAGCTTGGCCGATCCCTATGGCTACACCTTC. This codes for CASSLADPYGYTF. Complete variable domain (other parts from reference TRBV5-1 and TRBJ1-2): KAGVTQTPRYLIKTRGQQVTLSCSPISGHRSVSWYQQTPGQGLQFLFEYFSETQRNKGNFPGRFSGRQFSNSRSEMNVSTLELGDSALYLCASSLADPYGYTFGSGTRLTVV.